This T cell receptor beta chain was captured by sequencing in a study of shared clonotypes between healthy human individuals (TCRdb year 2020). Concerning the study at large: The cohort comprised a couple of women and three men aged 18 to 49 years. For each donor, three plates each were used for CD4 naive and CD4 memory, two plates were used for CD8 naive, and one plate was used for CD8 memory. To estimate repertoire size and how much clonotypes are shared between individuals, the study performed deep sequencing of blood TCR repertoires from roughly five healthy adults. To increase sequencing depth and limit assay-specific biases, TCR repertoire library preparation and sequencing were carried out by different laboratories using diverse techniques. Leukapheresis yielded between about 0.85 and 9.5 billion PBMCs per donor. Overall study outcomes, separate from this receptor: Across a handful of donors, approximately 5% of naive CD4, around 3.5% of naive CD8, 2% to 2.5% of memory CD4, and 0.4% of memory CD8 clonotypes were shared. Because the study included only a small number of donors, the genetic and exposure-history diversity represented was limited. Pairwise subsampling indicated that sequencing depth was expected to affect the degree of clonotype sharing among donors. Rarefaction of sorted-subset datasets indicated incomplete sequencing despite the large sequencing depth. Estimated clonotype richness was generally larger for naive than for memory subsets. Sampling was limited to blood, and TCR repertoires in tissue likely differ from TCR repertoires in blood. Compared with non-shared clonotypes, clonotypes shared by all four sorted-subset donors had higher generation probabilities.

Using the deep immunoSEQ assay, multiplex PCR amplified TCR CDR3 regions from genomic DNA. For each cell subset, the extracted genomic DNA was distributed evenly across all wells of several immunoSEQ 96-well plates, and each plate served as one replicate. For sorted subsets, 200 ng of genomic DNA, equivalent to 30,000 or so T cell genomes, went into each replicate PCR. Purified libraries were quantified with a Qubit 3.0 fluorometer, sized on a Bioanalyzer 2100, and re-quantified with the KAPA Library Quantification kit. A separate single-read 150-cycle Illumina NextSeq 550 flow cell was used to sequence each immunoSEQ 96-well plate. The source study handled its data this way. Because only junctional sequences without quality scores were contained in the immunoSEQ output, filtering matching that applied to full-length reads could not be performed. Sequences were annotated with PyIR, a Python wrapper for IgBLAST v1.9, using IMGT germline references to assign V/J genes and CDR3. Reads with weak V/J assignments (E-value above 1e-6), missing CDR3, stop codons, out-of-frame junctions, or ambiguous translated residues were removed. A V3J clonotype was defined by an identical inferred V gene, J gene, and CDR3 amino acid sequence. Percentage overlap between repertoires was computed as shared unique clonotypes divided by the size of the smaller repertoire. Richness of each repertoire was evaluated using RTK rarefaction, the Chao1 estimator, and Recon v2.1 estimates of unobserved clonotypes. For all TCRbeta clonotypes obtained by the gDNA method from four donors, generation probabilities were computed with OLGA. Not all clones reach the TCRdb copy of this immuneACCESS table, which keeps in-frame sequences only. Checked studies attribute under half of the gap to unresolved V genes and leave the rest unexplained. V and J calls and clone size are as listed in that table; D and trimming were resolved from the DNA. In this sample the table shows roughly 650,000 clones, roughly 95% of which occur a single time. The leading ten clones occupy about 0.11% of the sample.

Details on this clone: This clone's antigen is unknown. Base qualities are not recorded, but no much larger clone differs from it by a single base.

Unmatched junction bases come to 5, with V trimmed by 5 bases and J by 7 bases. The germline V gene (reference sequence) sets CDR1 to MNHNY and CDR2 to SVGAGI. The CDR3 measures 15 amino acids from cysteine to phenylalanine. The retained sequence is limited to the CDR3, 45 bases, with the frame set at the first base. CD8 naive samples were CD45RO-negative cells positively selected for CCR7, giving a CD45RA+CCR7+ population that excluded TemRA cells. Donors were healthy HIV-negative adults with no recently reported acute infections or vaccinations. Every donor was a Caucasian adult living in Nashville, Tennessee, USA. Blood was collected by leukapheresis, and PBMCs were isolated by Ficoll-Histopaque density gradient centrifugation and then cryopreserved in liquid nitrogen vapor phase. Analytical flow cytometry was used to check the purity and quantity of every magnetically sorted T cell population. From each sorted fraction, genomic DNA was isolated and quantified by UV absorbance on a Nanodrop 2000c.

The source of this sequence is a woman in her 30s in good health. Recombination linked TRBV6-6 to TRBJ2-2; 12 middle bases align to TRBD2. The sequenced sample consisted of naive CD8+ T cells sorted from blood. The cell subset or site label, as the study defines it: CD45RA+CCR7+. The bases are TGTGCCAGCAGTCTGAGACTAGCGGGAGTCGGGGAGCTGTTTTTT. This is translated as CASSLRLAGVGELFF.